Sequencing of this T cell receptor beta chain was carried out in a study of molecular identifiers for immune sequencing clone quantification. This clonotype was counted ten times or more. Germline V gene data show CDR1 as KGHDR and CDR2 as SFDVKD. There are 11 residues in the CDR3. V was clipped by 9 bases and J by 9 bases, with 11 bases between them. TCRdb re-called the PCR reads with MiXCR, one entry per CDR3 protein. The data show some 320,000 distinct CDR3 sequences, with 20% to 25% seen just once and 0.81% held by the top ten. The chain links TRBV24-1 to TRBJ2-1, with a tentative D call TRBD1 (5 bases). This TCR was recovered from a human donor in good health. Some libraries in this study had Jurkat cell RNA spiked in. Specimen: naive CD8+ T cells from blood, with Jurkat cell RNA spiked in. Subset indicated: FACS-sorted CD8+CD4-CCR7+CD45RA+ naive T cells. The CDR3 is CATEWGREQFF. The CDR3 DNA follows: TGTGCCACCGAATGGGGCCGTGAGCAGTTCTTC.